This is a list of T cell receptor beta chains from one sample in a study of OX40 agonist ivuxolimab in advanced cancers. Assay: immunoSEQ multiplex PCR; the TCRdb copy retains only in-frame clones and omits some. The profile shows about 110,000 clones, 91% of them singletons. The specimen was CD4+ or CD8+ T cells sorted from blood, collected in a trial of the OX40 agonist ivuxolimab. These TCRs come from an adult with an advanced solid tumor such as melanoma, head and neck, liver or kidney cancer. Both conserved end residues are part of each CDR3. D genes are given only for firm matches. Only some rows state a clone size, as once, few, many or a class for expanded clones.

CASSQDVNTEAFF TGTGCCAGCAGCCAAGATGTGAACACTGAAGCTTTCTTT TRBJ1-1 13 - - TRBV14
CASSESWRGLNTEAFF TGTGCCAGCAGTGAATCGTGGAGGGGGTTGAACACTGAAGCTTTCTTT TRBJ1-1 16 - - TRBV6-1
CASSREGFYEQYF TGTGCCAGCAGCCGCGAAGGCTTCTACGAGCAGTACTTC TRBJ2-7 13 - - TRBV6-1
CASSPSTDIWTGNTIYF TGCGCCAGCAGCCCATCGACAGATATTTGGACGGGAAACACCATATATTTT TRBJ1-3 17 - - TRBV5-1
CASTLGQGANSNQPQHF TGTGCCAGCACCCTGGGACAGGGGGCCAATAGCAATCAGCCCCAGCATTTT TRBJ1-5 17 TRBD1 - TRBV7-3
CASSLASREQYF TGTGCCAGCAGCTTAGCTAGCCGGGAGCAGTACTTC TRBJ2-7 12 - - TRBV11-3
CASSFQIEQYF TGTGCCAGCAGTTTTCAGATCGAGCAGTACTTC TRBJ2-7 11 - once TRBV6-1
CASRDSPIRGYTF TGTGCCAGCAGGGACAGTCCCATTCGTGGCTACACCTTC TRBJ1-2 13 - once TRBV6-1
CASRSGYEQFF TGTGCCAGCAGGTCCGGTTATGAGCAGTTCTTC TRBJ2-1 11 - once TRBV11-1
CASDRVGQPQHF TGTGCCAGCGACCGCGTTGGGCAGCCCCAGCATTTT TRBJ1-5 12 - - TRBV19
CASSDRFRQGGLNTGELFF TGCGCCAGCAGTGACCGATTCCGACAGGGGGGACTGAACACCGGGGAGCTGTTTTTT TRBJ2-2 19 TRBD1 few TRBV10-1
CASSQDRLAGGGSGANVLTF TGCGCCAGCAGCCAAGATAGATTGGCAGGGGGAGGCTCTGGGGCCAACGTCCTGACTTTC TRBJ2-6 20 - - TRBV4-1
CASSLGHRGRDYGYTF TGTGCCAGCAGCTTAGGCCACAGGGGGCGGGACTATGGCTACACCTTC TRBJ1-2 16 TRBD1 - TRBV7-9
CASSRATNEKLFF TGTGCCAGCAGCCGAGCAACTAATGAAAAACTGTTTTTT TRBJ1-4 13 - - TRBV13
CASSLKGLGTDTQYF TGTGCCAGCAGTTTAAAGGGGTTAGGGACAGATACGCAGTATTTT TRBJ2-3 15 - - TRBV28
CASSPEEGTGELFF TGTGCCAGCTCACCAGAGGAGGGCACCGGGGAGCTGTTTTTT TRBJ2-2 14 - - TRBV18
CASSLEGEKLFF TGTGCCAGCAGCTTAGAGGGCGAAAAACTGTTTTTT TRBJ1-4 12 - - TRBV7-2
CASSLVGLAGGQDYNEQFF TGCGCCAGCAGCTTAGTGGGACTAGCGGGAGGACAAGATTACAATGAGCAGTTCTTC TRBJ2-1 19 TRBD2 - TRBV5-1
CASSLVQGRDSPLHF TGTGCCAGCAGCTTAGTCCAGGGGAGGGATTCACCCCTCCACTTT TRBJ1-6 15 - - TRBV7-8
CAWGDRNNSPLHF TGTGCCTGGGGGGACAGAAATAATTCACCCCTCCACTTT TRBJ1-6 13 TRBD1 - TRBV30
CATSREGGNVDTQYF TGTGCCACCAGCAGAGAAGGCGGGAACGTAGATACGCAGTATTTT TRBJ2-3 15 - - TRBV15
CASTLGGGGETQYF TGTGCCAGCACCCTAGGGGGGGGAGGGGAGACCCAGTACTTC TRBJ2-5 14 - - TRBV2
CASSKFYRGREKLFF TGTGCCAGCAGCAAATTCTACAGGGGGCGTGAAAAACTGTTTTTT TRBJ1-4 15 - - TRBV21-1
CASSVGTGRNQPQHF TGTGCCAGCAGCGTAGGGACAGGGCGCAATCAGCCCCAGCATTTT TRBJ1-5 15 TRBD1 few TRBV9
CASSLDKYIYGYTF TGTGCCAGCAGCTTAGATAAGTACATCTATGGCTACACCTTC TRBJ1-2 14 - - TRBV11-2
CASSWWTGGNTEAFF TGTGCCAGCAGCTGGTGGACAGGAGGGAACACTGAAGCTTTCTTT TRBJ1-1 15 TRBD1 - TRBV4-2
CASRSGTSGRANEQFF TGTGCCAGCAGGTCCGGGACTAGCGGGAGGGCCAATGAGCAGTTCTTC TRBJ2-1 16 TRBD2 - TRBV6-6
CASSRDLVQLEQYF TGCGCCAGCTCCCGGGACCTCGTCCAACTCGAGCAGTACTTC TRBJ2-7 14 - - TRBV10-2
CSGTGGTSTDTQYF TGCAGCGGTACGGGAGGAACTAGCACAGATACGCAGTATTTT TRBJ2-3 14 TRBD2 - TRBV29-1
CASSVGLAVTDTQYF TGTGCCAGCAGCGTTGGACTAGCGGTCACAGATACGCAGTATTTT TRBJ2-3 15 TRBD2 - TRBV7-8
CSVVVTGMNTEAFF TGCAGCGTCGTAGTGACAGGAATGAACACTGAAGCTTTCTTT TRBJ1-1 14 - - TRBV29-1
CAISGLAGQETQYF TGTGCCATCAGTGGACTAGCGGGCCAAGAGACCCAGTACTTC TRBJ2-5 14 TRBD2 - TRBV10-3
CASSLSTNTGELFF TGTGCCAGCAGCTTATCGACGAACACCGGGGAGCTGTTTTTT TRBJ2-2 14 - - TRBV7-8
CASSPGLAGEGTDTQYF TGTGCCAGCAGCCCGGGACTAGCGGGAGAGGGAACAGATACGCAGTATTTT TRBJ2-3 17 TRBD2 - TRBV2
CASSFRDRNQPQHF TGTGCCAGCAGCTTCAGAGACCGCAATCAGCCCCAGCATTTT TRBJ1-5 14 - - TRBV7-2
CASSLGQGGHGYTF TGCGCCAGCAGCTTGGGCCAGGGAGGACATGGCTACACCTTC TRBJ1-2 14 - - TRBV5-1
CAQDRVHEQYF TGTGCCCAGGACAGGGTACACGAGCAGTACTTC TRBJ2-7 11 TRBD1 - TRBV30
CASSLEAGWTEAFF TGTGCCAGCAGCTTAGAGGCAGGGTGGACTGAAGCTTTCTTT TRBJ1-1 14 - - TRBV11-1
CASSQNTEAFF TGTGCCAGCAGCCAGAACACTGAAGCTTTCTTT TRBJ1-1 11 - - TRBV7-8
CASSPTELGTEAFF TGTGCCAGCTCACCGACAGAATTGGGCACTGAAGCTTTCTTT TRBJ1-1 14 - - TRBV18
CASSLGGYSQETQYF TGTGCCAGCAGCTTAGGAGGGTATTCACAAGAGACCCAGTACTTC TRBJ2-5 15 - few TRBV7-3
CASSRPGQNYNEQFF TGTGCCAGCAGTAGACCGGGACAGAACTACAATGAGCAGTTCTTC TRBJ2-1 15 TRBD1 - TRBV6-5
CASSLVGQGGTYGYTF TGTGCCAGCAGCTTGGTAGGACAGGGTGGTACCTATGGCTACACCTTC TRBJ1-2 16 TRBD1 - TRBV5-8
CAWRLGNTEAFF TGTGCCTGGAGACTAGGGAACACTGAAGCTTTCTTT TRBJ1-1 12 - - TRBV30
CASVTGKWDEQFF TGTGCTAGTGTTACAGGGAAGTGGGATGAGCAGTTCTTC TRBJ2-1 13 - - TRBV12-5
CAWNSGHFYEQYF TGTGCCTGGAACTCCGGACACTTCTACGAGCAGTACTTC TRBJ2-7 13 - - TRBV30
CASSPLSATGGIGTNYGYTF TGTGCCAGCTCACCACTATCGGCGACAGGGGGGATTGGTACTAACTATGGCTACACCTTC TRBJ1-2 20 TRBD1 - TRBV18
CASSPFNEQFF TGTGCCAGCTCTCCCTTCAATGAGCAGTTCTTC TRBJ2-1 11 - - TRBV18
CASSVTGAAMKGGYTF TGTGCCAGCAGTGTCACAGGGGCCGCTATGAAAGGTGGCTACACCTTC TRBJ1-2 16 TRBD1 - TRBV6-1
CASSPGTVNTEAFF TGCGCCAGCAGCCCCGGGACGGTGAACACTGAAGCTTTCTTT TRBJ1-1 14 - - TRBV5-4